These 15 T cell receptor beta chains were sequenced from one sample in a study of blood T cell repertoires in COVID-19. Only in-frame clones appear in the TCRdb table, and some are missing; sequencing was by immunoSEQ multiplex PCR. The sample has roughly 100,000 clones; over 85% are singletons. The specimen sequenced was peripheral blood. The receptors shown here come from a woman of 80 years or more in a cohort sampled during active COVID-19.

This clone was seen only once. The J gene is TRBJ1-1, the V gene TRBV7-2, with 8 bases that match TRBD1. This CDR3 is 14 amino acids long. V lost 5 bases to trimming and J lost 5 bases; unmatched junction nucleotides: 7. Germline V CDR1 and CDR2: SGHTA, FQGNSA. The CDR3 spells CASSPGQAATEAFF. The CDR3 nucleotides are TGTGCCAGCAGCCCGGGACAGGCGGCGACTGAAGCTTTCTTT.

The chain carries TRBV6-2 or TRBV6-3 and TRBJ2-3; perhaps TRBD2 as D (7 bases). The V gene lost 6 bases and the J gene lost 1 base, with 20 bases spanning the gap. Per the germline V gene, CDR1 is MNHEY and CDR2 is SVGEGT. The CDR3 runs to 17 residues. The CDR3 protein is CASSELRGGHGTDTQYF. CDR3 DNA: TGTGCCAGCAGCGAATTGAGGGGGGGCCACGGCACAGATACGCAGTATTTT.

The chain joins TRBV4-1 to TRBJ2-1; D may be TRBD1 (5 bases). Trimming removed 4 bases at V and 8 bases at J, with 9 bases between. CDR1 and CDR2 from the germline V gene are MGHRA and YSYEKL. CDR3 size: 12 residues. CDR3 amino acids: CASSLLGDEQFF. The CDR3 region has the DNA TGCGCCAGCAGCCTGCTAGGGGATGAGCAGTTCTTC.

This clone has more than one count but fewer than ten. The gene calls are TRBV11-2 and TRBJ1-5; 10 positions match TRBD1. Germline trimming cut 5 bases from V and 10 bases from J; bases unmatched to any gene: 5. This CDR3 is built from 13 residues. Per germline, CDR1 SGHAT and CDR2 FQNNGV. Here the CDR3 reads CASSARQGAPQHF. The CDR3 nucleotides are TGTGCCAGCAGCGCCCGACAGGGGGCCCCCCAGCATTTT.

The V and J genes are TRBV18 and TRBJ2-7; 9 positions match TRBD1. CDR3 size: 14 residues. Per the germline V gene, CDR1 is KGHSH and CDR2 is LQKENI. After removal of 3 bases from V and 6 bases from J, the junction contained 6 bases not matched to a gene. The chain's CDR3 is CASSPLQGAGEQYF. In DNA form, the CDR3 reads TGTGCCAGCTCACCTTTACAGGGGGCGGGCGAGCAGTACTTC.

The chain joins TRBV6-6 to TRBJ1-2; D possibly corresponds to TRBD1 (6 bases). The CDR3 has 14 amino acids. Looked up from germline, CDR1 is MNHNY and CDR2 is SVGAGI (reference sequence). V lost 2 bases, J lost 3 bases, and 10 bases lay in between. CDR3 in DNA: TGTGCCAGCAGTTACGGCGGGGGCTACTATGGCTACACCTTC. It translates to CASSYGGGYYGYTF.

This clone was counted between two and nine times. The chain employs TRBV5-5 and TRBJ1-4; the D is unclear. The CDR3 runs to 13 residues. Germline CDR1 reads SGHKS; CDR2 reads YYEKEE (reference sequence). V was trimmed by 4 bases and J by 1 base, leaving 5 bases between them. The CDR3 region is CASSGGTNEKLFF. The CDR3 DNA is TGTGCCAGCAGCGGAGGAACTAATGAAAAACTGTTTTTT.

This clone was seen only a few times. V is TRBV28 and J is TRBJ2-2; 12 bases are shared with TRBD2. The CDR3 runs 15 residues. Losses at the gene ends were 6 bases for V and 1 base for J; bases not matched to a gene: 0. Germline CDR1 is MDHEN and CDR2 is SYDVKM. The CDR3 region has the DNA TGTGCCAGCAGGGGACTAGCGGGGAACACCGGGGAGCTGTTTTTT. It is translated as CASRGLAGNTGELFF.

V is TRBV7-9 and J is TRBJ1-5, with a tentative D call TRBD1 (6 bases). Germline V gene data show CDR1 as SEHNR and CDR2 as FQNEAQ (reference sequence). Trimming stripped 5 bases from V and 4 bases from J, with 15 bases between. CDR3 length: 15 amino acids. This CDR3 is CASSTGSGLNQPQHF. DNA of the CDR3: TGTGCCAGCAGCACAGGGTCTGGTCTTAATCAGCCCCAGCATTTT.

The chain employs TRBV24-1 and TRBJ2-1; D perhaps matches TRBD1 (5 bases). In germline, CDR1 is KGHDR, CDR2 SFDVKD. The CDR3 runs 15 residues. The V end was cut by 0 bases, the J end by 6 bases, with 11 bases between. CDR3 loop: CATSDLVRGSNEQFF. CDR3 DNA sequence: TGTGCCACCAGTGATTTGGTAAGGGGCAGCAATGAGCAGTTCTTC.

As DNA, the CDR3 is TGTGCCAGCAGTGAAGCGCTTCCCAGGCAAAATGAGCAGTTCTTC. Its protein product is CASSEALPRQNEQFF. J is TRBJ2-1 and V is TRBV2, with no clear D. The germline V gene has CDR1 SNHLY and CDR2 FYNNEI. The CDR3 is 15 amino acids. V was clipped by 0 bases and J by 7 bases, with 13 bases between them. Drawing the rest from reference TRBV2 and TRBJ2-1, the complete variable domain is EPEVTQTPSHQVTQMGQEVILRCVPISNHLYFYWYRQILGQKVEFLVSFYNNEISEKSEIFDDQFSVERPDGSNFTLKIRSTKLEDSAMYFCASSEALPRQNEQFFGPGTRLTVL.

The rearrangement uses TRBV11-3 and TRBJ2-7, with D perhaps TRBD2 (6 bases). In germline, CDR1 is SGHNT, CDR2 YENEEA. The CDR3 covers 13 residues. V dropped 6 bases and J dropped 3 bases, with 12 bases sitting between them. CDR3 sequence reads: CASRRGGDYEQYF. Here the CDR3 DNA reads TGTGCCAGCAGAAGAGGAGGGGACTACGAGCAGTACTTC.

As DNA, the CDR3 is TGTGCCAGCAGAGCCCCGGGGACAATCTCCCTAGGGCAGTACTTC. Its protein product is CASRAPGTISLGQYF. V gene TRBV2 combines with J gene TRBJ2-7; tentative D call: TRBD1 (6 bases). The CDR3 is 15 residues long. Trimming removed 6 bases at V and 9 bases at J, with 24 bases between. Looked up from germline, CDR1 is SNHLY and CDR2 is FYNNEI.

V is TRBV28 and J is TRBJ2-3, with D uncertain. Germline CDR1 MDHEN, CDR2 SYDVKM. The CDR3 is 11 amino acids. V lost 6 bases, J lost 6 bases, and 7 bases lay in between. The CDR3 sequence is CASRSLDTQYF. CDR3 nucleotides: TGTGCCAGCAGATCCTTGGATACGCAGTATTTT.

This clone was picked up a small number of times. V is TRBV10-3 and J is TRBJ2-7; D is possibly TRBD2 (6 bases). The CDR3 is made up of 17 amino acids. Germline CDR1 and CDR2: ENHRY and SYGVKD. V was pared by 2 bases and J by 0 bases, with 17 bases between. The CDR3 loop is CAISERAGTSFSYEQYF. The CDR3 nucleotides are TGTGCCATCAGTGAGAGGGCCGGGACTTCCTTCTCCTACGAGCAGTACTTC.